This T cell receptor (beta chain) appears in the sequencing data of a study of blood T cell repertoires in COVID-19. Study background: Acute and convalescent COVID-19 samples came from the United States, Italy and Spain. Sample material is recorded as cDNA or gDNA derived from T cells, B-cell-depleted T cells, or PBMCs.

TCRdb's copy holds only in-frame clones and misses some; the assay was immunoSEQ multiplex PCR. The sample has 200,000 to 300,000 clones, roughly 89% seen once. Germline V gives CDR1 SGDLS, CDR2 YYNGEE. The CDR3 loop spans 15 amino acids. V gave up 1 base and J gave up 5 bases; unmatched junction bases: 5. The V call is TRBV9, the J call TRBJ1-4; TRBD1 matches 7 bases. This TCR derives from a man between 35 and 55 years old who had recovered from COVID-19. The sequenced sample consisted of PBMCs or T cells enriched from blood (not recorded which). The CDR3 bases are TGTGCCAGCAGCGTACATGGACAGGCAAATGAAAAACTGTTTTTT. Translated: CASSVHGQANEKLFF. The full variable domain, completed using reference TRBV9 and TRBJ1-4, is DSGVTQTPKHLITATGQRVTLRCSPRSGDLSVYWYQQSLDQGLQFLIQYYNGEERAKGNILERFSAQQFPDLHSELNLSSLELGDSALYFCASSVHGQANEKLFFGSGTQLSVL.